The entry below gives a single T cell receptor (beta chain) sequence along with its context. Sequenced by immunoSEQ multiplex PCR; TCRdb stores in-frame clones only, minus some. Of roughly 59,000 clones listed, nearly 95% are singletons. This sample stems from a study of OX40 agonist ivuxolimab in advanced cancers. V lost 4 bases and J lost 6; bases outside the gene matches: 3. The V gene's germline CDR1 is MGHRA and CDR2 YSYEKL. This CDR3 has 14 residues. The chain joins TRBV4-1 to TRBJ1-4; 9 bases match TRBD1. The source of this sequence is an adult with an advanced solid tumor such as melanoma, head and neck, liver or kidney cancer. The sequencing used CD4+ or CD8+ T cells sorted from blood, collected in a trial of the OX40 agonist ivuxolimab. CDR3 in DNA: TGCGCCAGCAGCCCGGACAGGGGTGATGAAAAACTGTTTTTT. It yields the protein CASSPDRGDEKLFF.